The 13 T cell receptor beta chains reported below all come from one sample, sequenced in a study of breast tumors, draining lymph nodes, adjacent tissues. TCRdb re-analysed the multiplex PCR reads in MiXCR, keeping a single row per CDR3 protein. The sample carries about 270,000 distinct CDR3 sequences, around 31% recorded once. Axillary draining lymph nodes of breast cancer patients supplied the node samples. Material for sequencing was axillary lymph node tissue. The receptors originated from a female donor with breast cancer. Some clones in this sample may be carry-over from other donors' samples.

Many counts were recorded for this clonotype. The chain combines TRBV11-2 with TRBJ2-3; 7 bases map to TRBD2. This CDR3 contains 13 residues. With 1 base clipped from V and 7 bases from J, the junction kept 2 bases outside the gene matches. CDR1 and CDR2 (germline): SGHAT, FQNNGV. Written as DNA, the CDR3 is TGTGCCAGCAGCTTAGCGGGGACTAATACGCAGTATTTT. Protein: CASSLAGTNTQYF.

There are many counts of this clonotype. The CDR3 DNA is TGCGCCAGCAGCCAACGGACGTCTAGCACAGATACGCAGTATTTT. It specifies CASSQRTSSTDTQYF. The chain couples TRBV5-1 to TRBJ2-3; D unresolved. The CDR3 is 15 amino acids. V was trimmed by 4 bases and J by 0 bases, leaving 12 bases between them. Germline loops: CDR1 SGHRS, CDR2 YFSETQ.

The V call is TRBV9, the J call TRBJ1-1, with 10 positions matching TRBD1. Germline trimming cut 0 bases from V and 6 bases from J; bases unmatched to any gene: 11. This CDR3 is built from 17 residues. Per germline, CDR1 SGDLS and CDR2 YYNGEE. CDR3 region: CASSVGLVGTGESEAFF. The CDR3 DNA is TGTGCCAGCAGCGTAGGGTTAGTTGGGACAGGGGAATCTGAAGCTTTCTTT.

This clonotype was recorded at least ten times. The V and J genes are TRBV5-1 and TRBJ1-2, with unresolved D. The ends were cut back, 4 bases at V and 2 bases at J, with 9 bases in the middle. The CDR3 length is 13 residues. CDR1 is SGHRS, CDR2 YFSETQ, per germline. CDR3: CASSLQSNYGYTF. The CDR3 DNA reads TGCGCCAGCAGCCTCCAGTCGAACTATGGCTACACCTTC.

The chain combines TRBV27 with TRBJ2-1, with D tentatively TRBD2 (5 bases). The ends were cut back, 5 bases at V and 3 bases at J, with 17 bases in the middle. The germline CDR1 and CDR2 sequences are MNHEY and SMNVEV (reference sequence). The length of the CDR3 is 16 residues. In DNA form, the CDR3 reads TGTGCCAGCAGTCTCACTAGTACTCCTAACTACAATGAGCAGTTCTTC. Its protein is CASSLTSTPNYNEQFF.

This clonotype has a single count. A much larger clone lies one base from this, so it may be a read error. CDR3 sequence: CASSPPGGPTDTQYF. The CDR3 DNA reads TGTGCCAGCAGCCCACCTGGGGGGCCCACAGATACGCAGTATTTT. The chain recombines TRBV14 with TRBJ2-3; D may match TRBD1 or TRBD2 (6 bases each). Germline-derived CDR1 and CDR2 are SGHDN and FVKESK. The CDR3 is 15 residues long. Trimming took off 4 bases at V and 2 bases at J, with 13 bases between the two ends.

In its sample, this clonotype was seen a few times. This may arise from a read error, as a much more abundant clone is one base away. The chain has TRBV5-1 and TRBJ1-4; D is possibly TRBD1 (6 bases). The CDR3 is 14 amino acids. Germline loops: CDR1 SGHRS, CDR2 YFSETQ. The CDR3 DNA reads TGCGCCAGCAGCCCCGGGACACCGAATGACAAACTGTTTTTT. Protein product: CASSPGTPNDKLFF.

This clonotype appeared many times. This rearrangement joins TRBV6-6 to TRBJ2-3; D gene ambiguous. The CDR3 extends over 19 amino acids. Germline assignment: CDR1 MNHNY and CDR2 SVGAGI (reference sequence). Trimming removed 0 bases from V and 7 bases from J, with 26 bases in between. This CDR3 is CASSYSQRRYRAFPNTQYF. The CDR3 DNA reads as TGTGCCAGCAGTTACTCTCAGAGGAGATACAGAGCCTTCCCAAATACGCAGTATTTT.

Worth noting for this clonotype: At one boundary the junction diverges from the germline segment, which might be a read error. The chain carries TRBV30 and TRBJ2-1, with 8 positions matching TRBD1. Germline CDR1 GTSNPN, CDR2 SVGIG (reference sequence). This CDR3 region has 22 residues. CDR3 sequence: CAWSVRYAGTGEWARSYNKQFF. For the CDR3, the DNA is TGTGCCTGGAGTGTTAGGTATGCCGGGACAGGAGAATGGGCCCGTTCATACAATAAGCAGTTCTTC.

The rearrangement links TRBV3-1 to TRBJ2-1; tentatively, D is TRBD2 (5 bases). The CDR3 extends over 15 amino acids. The germline CDR1 and CDR2 sequences are LGHDT and YNNKEL (reference sequence). Trimming shortened V by 0 bases and J by 3 bases, and 9 bases separated the two germline ends. The CDR3 spells CASSQEGGLYNEQFF. CDR3 coding DNA: TGTGCCAGCAGCCAAGAAGGCGGGCTCTACAATGAGCAGTTCTTC.

This chain links TRBV2 with TRBJ1-5; D is possibly TRBD1 (6 bases). Per germline, CDR1 SNHLY and CDR2 FYNNEI. The CDR3 sequence is 12 residues long. V dropped 7 bases and J dropped 11 bases, with 15 bases sitting between them. This CDR3 is CASKGGIKTQHF. The DNA for the CDR3 is TGTGCCAGCAAAGGGGGAATCAAGACCCAGCATTTT.

This clonotype came up a few times. The V gene is TRBV20-1, the J gene TRBJ2-4; D not certain. Germline CDR1 reads DFQATT; CDR2 reads SNEGSKA (reference sequence). The CDR3 has 11 residues. Trimming pared 3 bases from V and 2 bases from J, leaving 2 bases between. As DNA, the CDR3 is TGCAGTGCTAGTCCCAAAAACATTCAGTACTTC. Translated: CSASPKNIQYF.

This clonotype was recorded many times. The V and J genes are TRBV11-2 and TRBJ1-1; D remains ambiguous. V gave up 4 bases and J gave up 11 bases, with 11 bases separating them. Germline V gene lookup returns CDR1 SGHAT and CDR2 FQNNGV. The CDR3 is 11 residues long. The CDR3: CASSSNGLAFF. CDR3 DNA sequence: TGTGCCAGCAGCTCGAACGGCTTGGCTTTCTTT.